This paragraph reports one T cell receptor (beta chain). What it binds is not known. These data originate in a study of T cell repertoires in cytomegalovirus infection. Study summary: Shared public TCR beta signatures pointed to both CMV infection and a matching HLA type.

Study results and caveats: Carriers of CMV plus the relevant HLA were identified by cumulative public TCR beta family frequency.

Using its own MiXCR run on the reads, TCRdb lists one record per CDR3 protein. The sample has about 830,000 distinct CDR3 sequences; 32% are singletons. Germline CDR1 SEHNR, CDR2 FQNEAQ (reference sequence). This CDR3 has 14 residues. The V end was cut by 1 base, the J end by 4 bases, with 8 bases between. This sequence joins TRBV7-9 and TRBJ1-5; the D is unclear. The clonotype originates from a human donor in good health (CMV status not recorded). Some clones in this sample may be carry-over from other donors' samples. The source material was cultured CD8+ T cells from PBMCs, sampled from culture after CMV antigen stimulation. The CDR3 spells CASSLDAANQPQHF. The CDR3 region has the DNA TGTGCCAGCAGCTTAGACGCGGCGAATCAGCCCCAGCATTTT. Based on the CDR3 plus reference TRBV7-9 and TRBJ1-5, the full variable domain is DTGVSQNPRHKITKRGQNVTFRCDPISEHNRLYWYRQTLGQGPEFLTYFQNEAQLEKSRLLSDRFSAERPKGSFSTLEIQRTEQGDSAMYLCASSLDAANQPQHFGDGTRLSIL.